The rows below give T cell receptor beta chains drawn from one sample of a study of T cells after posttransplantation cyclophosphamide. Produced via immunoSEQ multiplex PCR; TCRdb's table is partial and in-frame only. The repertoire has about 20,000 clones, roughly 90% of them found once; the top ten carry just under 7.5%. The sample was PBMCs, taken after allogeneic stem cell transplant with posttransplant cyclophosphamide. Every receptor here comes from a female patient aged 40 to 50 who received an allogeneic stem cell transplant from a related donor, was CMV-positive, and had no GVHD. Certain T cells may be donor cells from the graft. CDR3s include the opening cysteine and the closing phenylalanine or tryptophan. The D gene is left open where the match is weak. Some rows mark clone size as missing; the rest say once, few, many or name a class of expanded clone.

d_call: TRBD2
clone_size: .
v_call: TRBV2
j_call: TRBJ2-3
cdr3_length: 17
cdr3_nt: TGTGCCAGCAGTGACACTCGACTAGCGGGAGATGCAGATACGCAGTATTTT
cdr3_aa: CASSDTRLAGDADTQYF

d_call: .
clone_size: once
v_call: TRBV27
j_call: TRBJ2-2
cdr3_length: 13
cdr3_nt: TGTGCCAGCAGTTTAGGGGGGATCGGGGAGCTGTTTTTT
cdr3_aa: CASSLGGIGELFF

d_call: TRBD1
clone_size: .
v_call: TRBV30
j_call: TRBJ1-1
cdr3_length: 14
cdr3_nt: TGTGCCTCGGACAGGGATTTGGTGAACACTGAAGCTTTCTTT
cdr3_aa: CASDRDLVNTEAFF

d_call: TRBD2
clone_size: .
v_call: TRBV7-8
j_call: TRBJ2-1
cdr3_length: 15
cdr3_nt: TGTGCCAGCAGCTTTTCTAGCGGGGCCTACAATGAGCAGTTCTTC
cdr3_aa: CASSFSSGAYNEQFF

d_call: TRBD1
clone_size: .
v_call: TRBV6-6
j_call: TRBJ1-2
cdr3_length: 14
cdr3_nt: TGTGCCAGCAGTTACCCGACAGGGGGCTATGGCTACACCTTC
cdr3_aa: CASSYPTGGYGYTF

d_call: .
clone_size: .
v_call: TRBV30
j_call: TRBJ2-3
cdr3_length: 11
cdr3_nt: TGTGCCTGGAGTCGGACAGATACGCAGTATTTT
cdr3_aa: CAWSRTDTQYF

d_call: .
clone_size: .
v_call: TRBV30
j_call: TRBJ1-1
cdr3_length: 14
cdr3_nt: TGTGCCTGGAGCGAGGGTCCGTTGGACACTGAAGCTTTCTTT
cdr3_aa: CAWSEGPLDTEAFF

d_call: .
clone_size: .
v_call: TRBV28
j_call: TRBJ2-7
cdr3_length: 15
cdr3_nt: TGTGCCAGCAGTTCCCCCGGGACTCGCCCCTACGAGCAGTACTTC
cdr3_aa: CASSSPGTRPYEQYF

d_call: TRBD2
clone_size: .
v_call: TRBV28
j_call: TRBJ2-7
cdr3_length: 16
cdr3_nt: TGTGCCAGCAGTTTAGGACTAGCGGGAACCTTCTACGAGCAGTACTTC
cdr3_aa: CASSLGLAGTFYEQYF

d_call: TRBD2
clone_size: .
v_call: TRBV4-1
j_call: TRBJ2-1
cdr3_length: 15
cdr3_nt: TGCGCCAGCGGAAGTCGGACTAGCGGGAGCTATGAGCAGTTCTTC
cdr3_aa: CASGSRTSGSYEQFF

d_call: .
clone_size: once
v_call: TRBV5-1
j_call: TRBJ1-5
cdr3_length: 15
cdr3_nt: TGCGCCAGCAGCCCCACCGGGGTGAGCAATCAGCCCCAGCATTTT
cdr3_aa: CASSPTGVSNQPQHF

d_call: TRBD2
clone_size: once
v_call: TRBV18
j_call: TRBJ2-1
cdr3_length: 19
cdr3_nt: TGTGCCAGCTCACTAAAGACTAGCGGGAGAGGGAGCTCCTACAATGAGCAGTTCTTC
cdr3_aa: CASSLKTSGRGSSYNEQFF

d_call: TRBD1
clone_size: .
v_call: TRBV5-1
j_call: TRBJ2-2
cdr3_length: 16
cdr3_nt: TGCGCCAGCAGCTTGACGGGACAGGGGGGCACCGGGGAGCTGTTTTTT
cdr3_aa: CASSLTGQGGTGELFF

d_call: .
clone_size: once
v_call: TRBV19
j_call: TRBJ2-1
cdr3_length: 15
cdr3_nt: TGTGCCAGTAGTTACAGGATACGCTCCTACAATGAGCAGTTCTTC
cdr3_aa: CASSYRIRSYNEQFF

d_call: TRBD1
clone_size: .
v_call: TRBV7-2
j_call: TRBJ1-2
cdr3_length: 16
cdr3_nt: TGTGCCAGCAGCCTACAACCGGGACAGCTTAACTATGGCTACACCTTC
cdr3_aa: CASSLQPGQLNYGYTF

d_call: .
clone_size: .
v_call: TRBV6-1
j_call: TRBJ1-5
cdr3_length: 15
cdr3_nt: TGTGCCAGCAGTGAAATCAGGGGCGCGGGTCAGCCCCAGCATTTT
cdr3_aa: CASSEIRGAGQPQHF

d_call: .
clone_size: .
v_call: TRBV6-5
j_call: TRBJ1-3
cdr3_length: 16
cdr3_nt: TGTGCCAGCAGTTACTCGAGTCGAGCCTCTGGAAACACCATATATTTT
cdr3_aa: CASSYSSRASGNTIYF

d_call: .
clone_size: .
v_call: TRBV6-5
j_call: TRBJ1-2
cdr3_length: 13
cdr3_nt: TGTGCCAGCAGTTACTCCGGGGTAAATGGCTACACCTTC
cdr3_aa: CASSYSGVNGYTF

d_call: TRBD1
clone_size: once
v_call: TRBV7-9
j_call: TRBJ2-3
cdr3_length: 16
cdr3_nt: TGTGCCAGCAGCCCGAGGGACAGGGGGATCTTTGATACGCAGTATTTT
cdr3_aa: CASSPRDRGIFDTQYF

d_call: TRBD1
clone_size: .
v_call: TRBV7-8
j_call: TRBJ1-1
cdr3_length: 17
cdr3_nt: TGTGCCAGCAGCCCTCGACAGGGGGCGCGGATGAACACTGAAGCTTTCTTT
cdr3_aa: CASSPRQGARMNTEAFF

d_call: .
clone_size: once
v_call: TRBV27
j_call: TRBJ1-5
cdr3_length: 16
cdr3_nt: TGTGCCAGCAGTTTATCCCCACAGGGTGGGAATCAGCCCCAGCATTTT
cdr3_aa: CASSLSPQGGNQPQHF

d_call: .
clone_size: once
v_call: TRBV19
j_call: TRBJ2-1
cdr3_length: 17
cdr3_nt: TGTGCCAGTAGTATAGGCCCGCTCTTAGAACCCTACAATGAGCAGTTCTTC
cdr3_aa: CASSIGPLLEPYNEQFF

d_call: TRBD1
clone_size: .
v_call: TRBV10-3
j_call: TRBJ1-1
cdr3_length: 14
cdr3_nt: TGTGCCATCAGTGAGATAGGGGGCGGCACTGAAGCTTTCTTT
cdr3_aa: CAISEIGGGTEAFF

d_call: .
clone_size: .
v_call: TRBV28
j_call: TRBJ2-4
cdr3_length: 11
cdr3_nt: TGTGCCCTTCGGGACAAAAACATTCAGTACTTC
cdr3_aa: CALRDKNIQYF

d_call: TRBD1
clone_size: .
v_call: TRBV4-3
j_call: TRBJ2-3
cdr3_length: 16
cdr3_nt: TGCGCCAGCAGCCAAGAACACACACAGGGGACGAGAACGCAGTATTTT
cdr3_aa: CASSQEHTQGTRTQYF

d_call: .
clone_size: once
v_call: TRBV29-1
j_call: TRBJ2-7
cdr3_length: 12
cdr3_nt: TGCAGCGTGGTGGATAGCAGCTACGAGCAGTACTTC
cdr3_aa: CSVVDSSYEQYF

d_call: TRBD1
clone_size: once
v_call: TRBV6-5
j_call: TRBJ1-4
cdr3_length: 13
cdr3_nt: TGTGCCAGCTCGGACAGGGAGATCGAAAAACTGTTTTTT
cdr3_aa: CASSDREIEKLFF

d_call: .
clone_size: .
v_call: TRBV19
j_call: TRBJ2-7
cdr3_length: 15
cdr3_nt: TGTGCCAGTAGTATTGGAGGGGAAAGCTCCTACGAGCAGTACTTC
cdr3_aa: CASSIGGESSYEQYF

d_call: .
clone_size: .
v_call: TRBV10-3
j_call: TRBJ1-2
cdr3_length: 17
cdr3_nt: TGTGCCATCAGCGACTTAAACACCCGGCAGAGGGAGGATGGCTACACCTTC
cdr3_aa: CAISDLNTRQREDGYTF

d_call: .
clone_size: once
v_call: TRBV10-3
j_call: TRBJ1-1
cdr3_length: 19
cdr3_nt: TGTGCCATCAGTGAGTCGATTACCTCGGGGTGGGGGACTAACACTGAAGCTTTCTTT
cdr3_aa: CAISESITSGWGTNTEAFF

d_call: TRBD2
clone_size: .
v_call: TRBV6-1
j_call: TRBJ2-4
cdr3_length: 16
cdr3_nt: TGTGCCAGCAGTGACGTAGAAGTAGCGGGAGTGAACATTCAGTACTTC
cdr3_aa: CASSDVEVAGVNIQYF

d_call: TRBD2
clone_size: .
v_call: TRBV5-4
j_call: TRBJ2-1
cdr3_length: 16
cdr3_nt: TGTGCCAGCAGCCCTAAATTAGCGGGAGGCGACAATGAGCAGTTCTTC
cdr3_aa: CASSPKLAGGDNEQFF

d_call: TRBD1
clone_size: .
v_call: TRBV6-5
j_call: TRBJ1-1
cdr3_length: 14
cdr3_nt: TGTGCCAGCAGTTACGACAGGGGGAACACTGAAGCTTTCTTT
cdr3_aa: CASSYDRGNTEAFF

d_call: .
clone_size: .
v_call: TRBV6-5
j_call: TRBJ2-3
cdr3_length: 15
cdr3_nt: TGTGCCAGCAGTTTTGTAGGGAGTAGCACAGATACGCAGTATTTT
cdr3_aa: CASSFVGSSTDTQYF

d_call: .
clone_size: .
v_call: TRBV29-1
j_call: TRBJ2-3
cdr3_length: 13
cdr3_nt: TGCAGCGTTGAAGAAAGACCAGGGGATACGCAGTATTTT
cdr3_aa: CSVEERPGDTQYF

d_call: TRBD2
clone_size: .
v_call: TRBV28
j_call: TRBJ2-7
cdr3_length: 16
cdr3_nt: TGTGCCAGCAGTTTAGGAGCCGGGACTAGCGCAATGAGGCAGTACTTC
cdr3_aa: CASSLGAGTSAMRQYF

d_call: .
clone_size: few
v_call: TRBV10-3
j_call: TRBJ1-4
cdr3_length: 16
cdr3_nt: TGTGCCATCAGTGCGTCGGGGGGAACAACTAATGAAAAACTGTTTTTT
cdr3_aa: CAISASGGTTNEKLFF

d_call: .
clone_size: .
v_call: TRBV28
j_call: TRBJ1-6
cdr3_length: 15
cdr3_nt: TGTGCCAGCAGCGCGGCGGGCTCCTATAATTCACCCCTCCACTTT
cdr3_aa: CASSAAGSYNSPLHF

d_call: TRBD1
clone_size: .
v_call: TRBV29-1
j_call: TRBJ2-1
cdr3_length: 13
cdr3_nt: TGCAGCGTTGAGACAGGGAGTGAGGATGAGCAGTTCTTC
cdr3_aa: CSVETGSEDEQFF

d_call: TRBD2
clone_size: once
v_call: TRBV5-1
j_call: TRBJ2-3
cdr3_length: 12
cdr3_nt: TGCGCCAGAGGACTAGCGGCAGATACGCAGTATTTT
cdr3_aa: CARGLAADTQYF

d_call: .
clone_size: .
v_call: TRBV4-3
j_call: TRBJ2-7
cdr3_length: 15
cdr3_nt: TGCGCCAGCAGCCAAGATGCTGGCTCCCCCTACGAGCAGTACTTC
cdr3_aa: CASSQDAGSPYEQYF

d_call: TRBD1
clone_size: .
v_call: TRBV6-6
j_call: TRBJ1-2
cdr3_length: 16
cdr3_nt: TGTGCCAGCAGTTTGACAGGGGGCAGAGTTAACTATGGCTACACCTTC
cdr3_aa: CASSLTGGRVNYGYTF

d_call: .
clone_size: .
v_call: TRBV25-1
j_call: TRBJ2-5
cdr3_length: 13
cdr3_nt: TGTGCCAGCAGTGTCCGGGACCAAGAGACCCAGTACTTC
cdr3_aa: CASSVRDQETQYF

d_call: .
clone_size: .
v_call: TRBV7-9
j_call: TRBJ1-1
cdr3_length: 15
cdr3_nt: TGTGCCAGCAGCCAGACTCGACTCCCGGGGACTGAAGCTTTCTTT
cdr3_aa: CASSQTRLPGTEAFF

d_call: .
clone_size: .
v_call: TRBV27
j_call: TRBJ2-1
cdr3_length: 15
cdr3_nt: TGTGCCAGCAGTTTACCAGGGGCCAACTACAATGAGCAGTTCTTC
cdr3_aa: CASSLPGANYNEQFF

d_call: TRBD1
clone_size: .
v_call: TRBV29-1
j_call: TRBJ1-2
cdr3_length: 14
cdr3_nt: TGCAGCGCTTCCCCGCAGGGGGCAATCTATGGCTACACCTTC
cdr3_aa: CSASPQGAIYGYTF

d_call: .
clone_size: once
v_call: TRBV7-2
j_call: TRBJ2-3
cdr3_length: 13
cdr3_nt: TGTGCCAGCAGCCTAGGACTGGAAGATACGCAGTATTTT
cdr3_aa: CASSLGLEDTQYF

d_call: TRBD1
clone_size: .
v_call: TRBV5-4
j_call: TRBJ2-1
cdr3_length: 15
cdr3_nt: TGTGCCAGCAGCCCGGGACAGGGGTTATACAATGAGCAGTTCTTC
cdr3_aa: CASSPGQGLYNEQFF

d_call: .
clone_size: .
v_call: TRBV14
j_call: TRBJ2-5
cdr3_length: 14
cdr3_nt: TGTGCCAGCAGCCAAATGGAGGGTTTGGAGACCCAGTACTTC
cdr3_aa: CASSQMEGLETQYF